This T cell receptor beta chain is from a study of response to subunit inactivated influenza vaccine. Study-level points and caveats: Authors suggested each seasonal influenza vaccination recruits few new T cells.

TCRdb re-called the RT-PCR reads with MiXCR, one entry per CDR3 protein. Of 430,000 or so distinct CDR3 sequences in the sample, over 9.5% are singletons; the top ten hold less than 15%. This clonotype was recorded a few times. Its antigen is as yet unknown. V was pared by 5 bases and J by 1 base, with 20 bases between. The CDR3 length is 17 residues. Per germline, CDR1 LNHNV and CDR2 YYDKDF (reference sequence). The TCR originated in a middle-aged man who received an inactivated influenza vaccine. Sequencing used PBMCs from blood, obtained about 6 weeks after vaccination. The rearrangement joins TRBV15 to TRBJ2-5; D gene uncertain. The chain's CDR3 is CATSSLSGLPSQETQYF. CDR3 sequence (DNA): TGTGCCACCAGCTCTCTATCCGGGCTACCAAGCCAAGAGACCCAGTACTTC. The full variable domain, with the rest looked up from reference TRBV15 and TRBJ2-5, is DAMVIQNPRYQVTQFGKPVTLSCSQTLNHNVMYWYQQKSSQAPKLLFHYYDKDFNNEADTPDNFQSRRPNTSFCFLDIRSPGLGDTAMYLCATSSLSGLPSQETQYFGPGTRLLVL.